Below are 8 T cell receptor beta chains sequenced from a single sample in a study of OX40 agonist ivuxolimab in advanced cancers. Assay used: immunoSEQ multiplex PCR; TCRdb lists only in-frame clones, some missing. The repertoire holds 52,000 or so clones, with around nine tenths as singletons. The source was CD4+ or CD8+ T cells sorted from blood, collected in a trial of the OX40 agonist ivuxolimab. The receptors were gathered from an adult with an advanced solid tumor such as melanoma, head and neck, liver or kidney cancer.

This chain connects TRBV19 to TRBJ2-7; TRBD2 agrees at 8 bases. The CDR3 extends over 17 amino acids. Germline V gives CDR1 LNHDA, CDR2 SQIVND (reference sequence). Unmatched junction bases numbered 12, after V lost 3 bases and J lost 2 bases. The CDR3 loop reads CASSMIGGVRGPYEQYF. In DNA form, the CDR3 reads TGTGCCAGTAGTATGATCGGGGGGGTAAGGGGCCCCTACGAGCAGTACTTC.

The chain links TRBV9 to TRBJ2-7; TRBD2 agrees at 13 bases. Per the germline V gene, CDR1 is SGDLS and CDR2 is YYNGEE. With 3 bases clipped from V and 2 bases from J, the junction kept 2 bases outside the gene matches. The CDR3 loop spans 15 amino acids. Here the CDR3 reads CASSGGLAGAYEQYF. CDR3 DNA sequence: TGTGCCAGCAGCGGTGGACTAGCGGGGGCCTACGAGCAGTACTTC.

V and J are TRBV11-2 and TRBJ2-5; D is ambiguous. Germline values: CDR1 SGHAT, CDR2 FQNNGV. CDR3 size: 13 residues. The germline V and J ends were trimmed by 10 bases and 3 bases, with 15 bases remaining between them. The DNA for the CDR3 is TGTGCCACGTCAATGGGTTGGAAAGAGACCCAGTACTTC. Translation gives CATSMGWKETQYF.

In this sample, this clone turned up once. V and J are TRBV28 and TRBJ1-1; TRBD1 is a possible D gene (6 bases). This CDR3 spans 14 amino acids. Trimming took 6 bases from V and 4 from J, leaving 15 bases between them. Germline lookup yields CDR1 MDHEN and CDR2 SYDVKM. CDR3 amino acids: CASRGGGPGTEAFF. In nucleotides, the CDR3 is TGTGCCAGCAGAGGAGGGGGGCCGGGCACTGAAGCTTTCTTT. Based on the CDR3 plus reference TRBV28 and TRBJ1-1, the full variable domain is DVKVTQSSRYLVKRTGEKVFLECVQDMDHENMFWYRQDPGLGLRLIYFSYDVKMKEKGDIPEGYSVSREKKERFSLILESASTNQTSMYLCASRGGGPGTEAFFGQGTRLTVV.

V gene TRBV7-9 combines with J gene TRBJ1-4; unclear D gene. The length of the CDR3 is 14 residues. Trimming shortened V by 3 bases and J by 5 bases, and 10 bases separated the two germline ends. Looked up from germline, CDR1 is SEHNR and CDR2 is FQNEAQ (reference sequence). CDR3 in DNA: TGTGCCAGCAGCTTGTCCCAAGTAAATGAAAAACTGTTTTTT. This codes for CASSLSQVNEKLFF.

A word on this clone: One junction end disagrees with the germline gene, perhaps due to a read error. V gene TRBV5-1 combines with J gene TRBJ1-4; D possibly corresponds to TRBD1 (5 bases). This CDR3 spans 13 amino acids. The V gene's germline CDR1 is SGHRS and CDR2 YFSETQ. Here the CDR3 DNA reads TGCGCCAGCAGAGGGACCACTAATGAAGAACTGTTTTTT. As protein: CASRGTTNEELFF.

V gene TRBV6-1 combines with J gene TRBJ2-5; TRBD2 matches 10 bases. The CDR3 loop spans 15 amino acids. Germline lookup yields CDR1 MNHNS and CDR2 SASEGT. Germline trimming cut 6 bases from V and 10 bases from J; bases unmatched to any gene: 14. The chain's CDR3 is CASSEPGLATVSQYF. The CDR3 DNA reads as TGTGCCAGCAGCGAACCGGGACTAGCGACTGTTAGCCAGTACTTC.

This chain connects TRBV6-1 to TRBJ2-6; no clear D. Trimming shortened V by 0 bases and J by 2 bases, and 8 bases separated the two germline ends. This CDR3 has 16 residues. In germline, CDR1 is MNHNS, CDR2 SASEGT. The CDR3 loop is CASSEAGGAGANVLTF. The CDR3 DNA sequence: TGTGCCAGCAGTGAAGCGGGTGGTGCTGGGGCCAACGTCCTGACTTTC.